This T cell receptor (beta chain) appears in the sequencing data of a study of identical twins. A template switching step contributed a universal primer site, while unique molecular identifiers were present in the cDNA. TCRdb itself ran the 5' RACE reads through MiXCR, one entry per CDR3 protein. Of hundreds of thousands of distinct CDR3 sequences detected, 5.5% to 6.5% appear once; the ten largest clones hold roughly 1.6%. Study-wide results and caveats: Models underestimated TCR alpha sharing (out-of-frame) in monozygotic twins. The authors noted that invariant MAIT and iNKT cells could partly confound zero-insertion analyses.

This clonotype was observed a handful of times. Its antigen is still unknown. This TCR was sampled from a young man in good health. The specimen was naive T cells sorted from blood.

The DNA of the CDR3 is TGTGCCAGCAGTTTGGCGGGACTAACTAGCACAGATACGCAGTATTTT. It is translated as CASSLAGLTSTDTQYF. The V and J genes are TRBV6-5 and TRBJ2-3; 7 bases fit TRBD2. The ends lost 4 bases at V and 0 bases at J; junction bases unmatched: 7. Germline values: CDR1 MNHEY, CDR2 SVGAGI. CDR3 length equals 16 residues.